A single sample gave rise to the 22 T cell receptor beta chains below, sequenced in a study of circulating CD8 cells and anti-PD-1 response in melanoma (dated by TCRdb to the early 2020s). The run used a NextSeq 500. Starting from approximately 15 ng of total RNA, TCR libraries were made with the QIAseq Immune Repertoire RNA Library Kit, Human TCR Panel. TCRdb reprocessed the public reads (quality trimming at Q25 with fastp, clone calling with MiXCR) and kept in-frame beta chains. One record per CDR3 amino acid sequence lists the most common genes and DNA. This sample comprises 650 to 850 distinct CDR3 sequences, 6.5% to 8% of them detected only once. Of the sample, approximately 19% falls within the top ten clones. Using a BD FACSAria II cell sorter, four subsets defined by PD-1 and/or TIGIT were sorted from live CD3+CD8+TCRalphabeta+ cells. The sample was CD8+ T cells from PBMCs, taken at baseline or after one month of anti-PD-1 therapy (not recorded which). The receptors here all came from a human donor with melanoma.

By share of the sample, this clonotype is medium-sized. DNA for the CDR3: TGTGCCAGCAGCCAAGATCTGCAGAAGGTGGGCTATGGCTACACCTTC. The encoded protein is CASSQDLQKVGYGYTF. The rearrangement links TRBV3-1 to TRBJ1-2; D is uncertain. The CDR3 is made up of 16 amino acids. Germline-derived CDR1 and CDR2 are LGHDT and YNNKEL (reference sequence). Deletions cut 0 bases from V and 4 bases from J, with 15 bases between.

This clonotype is large within its sample. The V gene is TRBV20-1, the J gene TRBJ1-2; no reliable D call. Germline values: CDR1 DFQATT, CDR2 SNEGSKA (reference sequence). The CDR3 sequence is 12 residues long. Between the trimmed V and J ends, which lost 6 bases and 4 bases, there was a span of 12 bases. The CDR3 region is CSAARPIYGYTF. In DNA form, the CDR3 reads TGCAGTGCCGCCAGACCGATCTATGGCTACACCTTC.

In its sample, this clonotype is large (0.1 to 1%). This sequence joins TRBV2 and TRBJ1-4; 9 bases are shared with TRBD1. This CDR3 region has 13 residues. Germline values: CDR1 SNHLY, CDR2 FYNNEI. J lost 13 bases, V lost 7 bases, and 10 bases had no gene match. The CDR3 coding sequence is TGTGCCAGCATGGGGACAGGGCGGCATCTACTGTTTTTT. Protein: CASMGTGRHLLFF.

This clonotype is termed medium-sized. The rearrangement links TRBV19 to TRBJ1-1; D gene unclear. V was shortened by 1 base and J by 1 base, with 1 base between the two germline ends. Germline V gene data show CDR1 as LNHDA and CDR2 as SQIVND (reference sequence). There are 12 residues in the CDR3. The CDR3 protein is CASSIGNTEAFF. The CDR3 DNA reads as TGTGCCAGTAGTATAGGGAACACTGAAGCTTTCTTT.

This clonotype counts as large (0.1 to 1%). The chain carries TRBV20-1 and TRBJ2-1, with D possibly being TRBD2 (6 bases). The ends were cut back, 3 bases at V and 3 bases at J, with 15 bases in the middle. Per germline, CDR1 DFQATT and CDR2 SNEGSKA (reference sequence). The CDR3 has 15 residues. CDR3 in amino acids: CSARGRDWDYNEQFF. As DNA, the CDR3 is TGCAGTGCTAGGGGCCGGGACTGGGACTACAATGAGCAGTTCTTC.

This clonotype is categorized as medium-sized (0.01 to 0.1%). This chain links TRBV21-1 with TRBJ2-7. TRBV21-1 is tagged as a pseudogene. The CDR3 is made up of 15 amino acids. The chain's CDR3 is CASSLSTVSSYEQYF. CDR3 nucleotides: TGTGCCAGCAGCCTCTCGACGGTGAGCTCCTACGAGCAGTACTTC.

Sample share makes this clonotype medium-sized. The chain is built from TRBV30 and TRBJ2-7; 10 bases are a match to TRBD1. Per the germline V gene, CDR1 is GTSNPN and CDR2 is SVGIG (reference sequence). The V segment lost 2 bases and the J segment 5 bases; nucleotides outside the gene matches: 9. The CDR3 consists of 15 residues. CDR3 nucleotide sequence: TGTGCCTGGAGTATGCCGGGACAGGGGAACAACGAGCAGTACTTC. Translated, it gives CAWSMPGQGNNEQYF.

By frequency in the sample, this clonotype is medium-sized (0.01 to 0.1%). The CDR3 region is CSGGEDYGYTF. The CDR3 region has the DNA TGCAGCGGGGGAGAGGACTATGGCTACACCTTC. The chain joins TRBV29-1 to TRBJ1-2; D is uncertain. Trimming left V 7 bases short and J 3 bases short, with 9 bases between. Germline CDR1 reads SQVTM; CDR2 reads ANQGSEA. The CDR3 spans 11 residues.

This clonotype has only a few counts. The chain has TRBV20-1 and TRBJ2-3, with 8 positions matching TRBD2. This CDR3 is built from 19 residues. Germline V gives CDR1 DFQATT, CDR2 SNEGSKA (reference sequence). V was pared by 2 bases and J by 5 bases, with 21 bases of the junction left unmatched. For the CDR3, the DNA is TGCAGTGCTAGATCAGCCGGGACTAGGGGGGAATCGAATGTAGATACGCAGTATTTT. The encoded protein is CSARSAGTRGESNVDTQYF.

Sample share makes this clonotype medium-sized. The CDR3 region is CASSRPIGGWGEQYF. CDR3 nucleotide sequence: TGTGCCAGCAGCCGACCCATAGGGGGTTGGGGCGAGCAGTACTTC. The V gene is TRBV7-2, the J gene TRBJ2-7; D possibly corresponds to TRBD1 (6 bases). This CDR3 is built from 15 residues. Looked up from germline, CDR1 is SGHTA and CDR2 is FQGNSA. Trimming took 5 bases from V and 6 from J, leaving 20 bases between them.

By share, this clonotype ranks as large. The chain recombines TRBV2 with TRBJ2-1, with unresolved D. Germline V CDR1 and CDR2: SNHLY, FYNNEI. The germline V and J ends were trimmed by 7 bases and 0 bases, with 13 bases remaining between them. There are 15 residues in the CDR3. For the CDR3, the DNA is TGTGCCAGCATCCCGGGCACCAGCTCCTACAATGAGCAGTTCTTC. It specifies CASIPGTSSYNEQFF.

On this clonotype: A much more abundant neighbour one base away suggests this may be a read error. This chain connects TRBV5-4 to TRBJ2-7, with a weak D call TRBD2 (5 bases). The germline CDR1 and CDR2 sequences are SGHNT and YYREEE (reference sequence). The CDR3 extends over 13 amino acids. The CDR3: CAGSFRGIYEQYF. The CDR3 DNA follows: TGTGCCGGCAGCTTTAGAGGGATCTACGAGCAGTACTTC. Drawing the rest from reference TRBV5-4 and TRBJ2-7, the complete variable domain is ETGVTQSPTHLIKTRGQQVTLRCSSQSGHNTVSWYQQALGQGPQFIFQYYREEENGRGNFPPRFSGLQFPNYSSELNVNALELDDSALYLCAGSFRGIYEQYFGPGTRLTVT.

In its sample, this clonotype is large (0.1 to 1%). The chain combines TRBV7-2 with TRBJ2-7; D remains ambiguous. Germline CDR1 is SGHTA and CDR2 is FQGNSA. CDR3 length equals 14 residues. Trimming pared 5 bases from V and 3 bases from J, leaving 14 bases between. The CDR3 loop reads CASSLYLGSYEQYF. The DNA for the CDR3 is TGTGCCAGCAGCCTTTACCTAGGTAGCTACGAGCAGTACTTC.

About this clonotype: Since a far larger clone is one base different, this is likely a read error. V usage is TRBV7-6 and J usage is TRBJ2-3; tentative D call: TRBD2 (5 bases). Germline loops: CDR1 SGHVS, CDR2 FNYEAQ. The CDR3 spans 14 residues. This chain's CDR3 is CASSLFTGRDTLYF. The DNA of the CDR3 is TGTGCCAGCAGCTTATTCACCGGTCGGGATACGCTGTATTTT.

This clonotype is deemed medium-sized. The genes are TRBV7-9 and TRBJ2-1; TRBD2 might be the D (5 bases). The CDR3 is made up of 14 amino acids. Trimming took off 4 bases at V and 6 bases at J, with 13 bases between the two ends. The germline gives CDR1 SEHNR, CDR2 FQNEAQ (reference sequence). The CDR3 nucleotides read TGTGCCAGCAGCTGGGGAGAAGGGTCCAATGAGCAGTTCTTC. Amino acids: CASSWGEGSNEQFF.

Judged by abundance, this clonotype is large (0.1 to 1%). The chain is built from TRBV12-3 or TRBV12-4 and TRBJ2-1; TRBD1 is a possible D gene (6 bases). The CDR3 contains 11 residues. The V gene lost 6 bases and the J gene lost 11 bases, with 11 bases spanning the gap. The CDR3: CASSQGLKQFF. The CDR3 nucleotides are TGTGCCAGCAGCCAGGGGTTAAAGCAGTTCTTC.

This clonotype ranks as medium-sized. This CDR3 is CASRTGDSGELFF. In nucleotides, the CDR3 is TGTGCCAGCAGGACAGGGGACTCCGGGGAGCTGTTTTTT. This chain connects TRBV6-1 to TRBJ2-2; 8 nucleotides align to TRBD1. V lost 6 bases and J lost 6; bases outside the gene matches: 3. CDR1 is MNHNS and CDR2 is SASEGT in the germline V gene. The CDR3 totals 13 residues.

By share, this clonotype ranks as medium-sized (0.01 to 0.1%). The chain couples TRBV20-1 to TRBJ2-7, with D possibly TRBD2 on 5 matching bases. The CDR3 has 12 amino acids. Per the germline V gene, CDR1 is DFQATT and CDR2 is SNEGSKA (reference sequence). Trimming left V 0 bases short and J 9 bases short, with 12 bases between. CDR3 sequence reads: CSARDLGEGQYF. DNA for the CDR3: TGCAGTGCTAGAGATCTGGGAGAAGGGCAGTACTTC.

The chain uses TRBV2 and TRBJ2-4; possibly TRBD1 or TRBD2 for D (6 bases each). V lost 2 bases to trimming and J lost 8 bases, with 13 bases between them. This CDR3 has 14 amino acids. Germline assignment: CDR1 SNHLY and CDR2 FYNNEI. The CDR3 spells CASSEKGGGHIQYF. Written as DNA, the CDR3 is TGTGCCAGCAGTGAAAAGGGGGGCGGGCACATTCAGTACTTC.

J is TRBJ1-1 and V is TRBV2; D gene unclear. The CDR3 contains 13 residues. Trimming removed 11 bases from V and 1 base from J, with 14 bases in between. In germline, CDR1 is SNHLY, CDR2 FYNNEI. CDR3 sequence: CAGGVIGNTEAFF. The CDR3 DNA reads as TGTGCCGGCGGTGTGATAGGGAACACTGAAGCTTTCTTT.

Worth noting for this clonotype: A much more abundant neighbour one base away suggests this may be a read error. The V gene is TRBV27, the J gene TRBJ2-7; TRBD1 might be the D (6 bases). Germline V CDR1 and CDR2: MNHEY, SMNVEV (reference sequence). The CDR3 is 12 amino acids. CDR3 sequence reads: CASRDNSHEQYF. CDR3 DNA sequence: TGTGCCAGCCGGGACAACTCCCACGAGCAGTACTTC.

The CDR3 is CASSQDGTGGEQYF. The DNA for the CDR3 is TGCGCCAGCAGCCAAGACGGGACAGGGGGCGAGCAGTACTTC. The V call is TRBV4-3, the J call TRBJ2-7, with 11 positions matching TRBD1. With V trimmed by 0 bases and J by 6 bases, 1 base remained unmatched. Per germline, CDR1 LGHNA and CDR2 YSLEER. The CDR3 contains 14 residues.